The clone carrying this T cell receptor (beta chain) was observed many times. The antigen is unknown. Then a second PCR, running about 6 to 11 cycles, was carried out with a sample-barcoded 5' primer and a J-beta primer mix. A template-switch adaptor containing 12 random nucleotides labeled each cDNA molecule. TCRdb itself ran the 5' RACE reads through MiXCR, one entry per CDR3 protein. The sample has about 1.6 million distinct CDR3 sequences, 30% to 40% seen once. This sample was included in a study of blood T cells in healthy people across ages. Findings of the study overall: Observed TCR beta diversity showed a strong correlation with the percentage of naive T cells as measured by flow cytometry.

Russia was home to the donors, healthy Caucasian individuals aged 6 to 90. Peripheral blood samples of 9 to 10 milliliters were drawn from each donor. Germline assignment: CDR1 SQVTM and CDR2 ANQGSEA. This CDR3 spans 13 amino acids. Trimming stripped 1 base from V and 2 bases from J, with 9 bases between. This TCR came from a woman in her twenties or thirties in good health. This chain joins TRBV29-1 and TRBJ2-7; D gene ambiguous. The sequenced sample was blood. CDR3 DNA: TGCAGCGTTGAAGTGCTGACCCCCTACGAGCAGTACTTC. It encodes CSVEVLTPYEQYF.